A selection of T cell receptor beta chains follows, all from one sample in a study of technical replicates of blood from a handful of donors. Generated by immunoSEQ multiplex PCR, the TCRdb table keeps only in-frame clones and is missing some. The profile covers roughly 68,000 clones, with about 89% appearing a single time and roughly 5% taken by the ten largest. Sequenced material: PBMCs. Receptors originate from a human donor in good health. Some clones in this sample may be carry-over from other donors' samples. Each CDR3 is given with its conserved first and last residue. D genes are given only for firm matches. Expanded clones get a size class; other rows say once, few or many, or leave the size out.

J: TRBJ2-2
size: few
V: TRBV5-1
D: TRBD1
CDR3: CASSEKRTGGNTGELFF
DNA: TGCGCCAGCAGCGAGAAGCGGACAGGGGGGAACACCGGGGAGCTGTTTTTT

J: TRBJ1-6
size: NA
V: TRBV27
D: NA
CDR3: CASTKGLPYNSPLHF
DNA: TGTGCCAGCACAAAGGGGTTGCCCTATAATTCACCCCTCCACTTT

J: TRBJ2-2
size: NA
V: TRBV9
D: TRBD1
CDR3: CASSPGGGTGELFF
DNA: TGTGCCAGCAGCCCAGGGGGTGGCACCGGGGAGCTGTTTTTT

J: TRBJ2-1
size: once
V: TRBV5-1
D: TRBD1
CDR3: CASSRDRGPDNEQFF
DNA: TGCGCCAGCAGCAGGGACAGGGGGCCAGACAATGAGCAGTTCTTC

J: TRBJ2-7
size: NA
V: TRBV11-2
D: TRBD2
CDR3: CASTPRGGSGNEQYF
DNA: TGTGCCAGCACCCCACGGGGCGGGAGTGGTAACGAGCAGTACTTC

J: TRBJ2-1
size: once
V: TRBV29-1
D: TRBD2
CDR3: CSVVRGLAGGEQFF
DNA: TGCAGCGTTGTACGGGGACTAGCAGGAGGTGAGCAGTTCTTC

J: TRBJ2-7
size: NA
V: TRBV7-6
D: TRBD2
CDR3: CASSLGGYPWEQYF
DNA: TGTGCCAGCAGCCTGGGGGGGTACCCCTGGGAGCAGTACTTC

J: TRBJ1-2
size: NA
V: TRBV4-2
D: TRBD1
CDR3: CASSQVHGTGFNYGYTF
DNA: TGTGCCAGCAGCCAAGTGCATGGGACAGGCTTTAACTATGGCTACACCTTC

J: TRBJ1-1
size: NA
V: TRBV6-5
D: TRBD1
CDR3: CASSYRGPNTEAFF
DNA: TGTGCCAGCAGTTATAGGGGGCCCAACACTGAAGCTTTCTTT

J: TRBJ2-7
size: NA
V: TRBV7-9
D: TRBD1
CDR3: CASSITGGAFIEQYF
DNA: TGTGCCAGCAGCATCACAGGGGGCGCGTTCATCGAGCAGTACTTC

J: TRBJ2-1
size: NA
V: TRBV19
D: TRBD2
CDR3: CASWGGLAGNNEQFF
DNA: TGTGCCAGTTGGGGGGGACTAGCGGGCAACAATGAGCAGTTCTTC

J: TRBJ2-6
size: NA
V: TRBV6-5
D: NA
CDR3: CASSSVLYSGANVLTF
DNA: TGTGCCAGCAGTTCGGTCTTGTACTCTGGGGCCAACGTCCTGACTTTC

J: TRBJ2-3
size: NA
V: TRBV5-4
D: NA
CDR3: CASSLEAGPTDTQYF
DNA: TGTGCCAGCAGCTTGGAAGCAGGGCCCACAGATACGCAGTATTTT

J: TRBJ1-6
size: NA
V: TRBV6-5
D: NA
CDR3: CASNPGGHNSPLHF
DNA: TGTGCCAGCAACCCGGGGGGACATAATTCACCCCTCCACTTT

J: TRBJ2-3
size: NA
V: TRBV5-4
D: NA
CDR3: CASSLVSDTQYF
DNA: TGTGCCAGCAGCTTGGTCTCAGATACGCAGTATTTT

J: TRBJ2-7
size: once
V: TRBV7-2
D: NA
CDR3: CASSLVGGIVAYEQYF
DNA: TGTGCCAGCAGCTTAGTCGGCGGAATTGTAGCCTACGAGCAGTACTTC

J: TRBJ2-1
size: NA
V: TRBV5-1
D: TRBD1
CDR3: CASSLTGGYNEQFF
DNA: TGCGCCAGCAGCTTGACAGGGGGGTACAATGAGCAGTTCTTC

J: TRBJ2-7
size: NA
V: TRBV7-2
D: TRBD2
CDR3: CASSLVASGGAFSYEQYF
DNA: TGTGCCAGCAGCTTAGTAGCTAGCGGGGGGGCATTCTCCTACGAGCAGTACTTC

J: TRBJ2-7
size: NA
V: TRBV5-5
D: NA
CDR3: CASSYTFQGSYEQYF
DNA: TGTGCCAGCAGTTATACGTTCCAGGGGTCCTACGAGCAGTACTTC

J: TRBJ1-5
size: NA
V: TRBV30
D: TRBD1
CDR3: CAWSRSTGTGGNQPQHF
DNA: TGTGCCTGGAGTCGATCGACCGGGACAGGGGGCAATCAGCCCCAGCATTTT

J: TRBJ2-1
size: NA
V: TRBV5-6
D: TRBD2
CDR3: CASSLSPAGGYNEQFF
DNA: TGTGCCAGCAGCCTCTCCCCTGCGGGGGGCTACAATGAGCAGTTCTTC

J: TRBJ1-1
size: NA
V: TRBV29-1
D: NA
CDR3: CSVADLEAFF
DNA: TGCAGCGTTGCAGATCTTGAAGCTTTCTTT

J: TRBJ2-7
size: NA
V: TRBV6-5
D: TRBD1
CDR3: CASSIGQGYEQYF
DNA: TGTGCCAGCAGTATCGGACAGGGCTACGAGCAGTACTTC

J: TRBJ1-5
size: few
V: TRBV29-1
D: TRBD1
CDR3: CSVTGTGPNQPQHF
DNA: TGCAGCGTGACTGGGACAGGCCCCAATCAGCCCCAGCATTTT

J: TRBJ1-6
size: NA
V: TRBV5-4
D: TRBD1
CDR3: CASSLRGRRSPLHF
DNA: TGTGCCAGCAGCCTCAGGGGGCGCCGATCACCCCTCCACTTT

J: TRBJ2-5
size: NA
V: TRBV15
D: NA
CDR3: CATSRDRDTRWETQYF
DNA: TGTGCCACCAGCAGAGATCGTGACACCCGTTGGGAGACCCAGTACTTC

J: TRBJ2-7
size: NA
V: TRBV30
D: TRBD1
CDR3: CAWSRRDRSYEQYF
DNA: TGTGCCTGGAGCCGCCGGGACAGGTCCTACGAGCAGTACTTC

J: TRBJ2-3
size: NA
V: TRBV7-9
D: NA
CDR3: CASSLNFGGARTDTQYF
DNA: TGTGCCAGCAGCTTAAATTTCGGCGGGGCGCGCACAGATACGCAGTATTTT

J: TRBJ1-6
size: NA
V: TRBV7-2
D: NA
CDR3: CASSLGPVTNSPLHF
DNA: TGTGCCAGCAGCTTAGGCCCGGTGACAAATTCACCCCTCCACTTT

J: TRBJ1-2
size: NA
V: TRBV6-5
D: NA
CDR3: CASMGGARYTF
DNA: TGTGCCAGCATGGGCGGGGCGCGCTACACCTTC

J: TRBJ2-7
size: NA
V: TRBV4-1
D: NA
CDR3: CASSQDWPRDYEQYF
DNA: TGCGCCAGCAGCCAAGATTGGCCGAGGGACTACGAGCAGTACTTC

J: TRBJ1-4
size: NA
V: TRBV5-1
D: TRBD1
CDR3: CASSRGQGVAEKLFF
DNA: TGCGCCAGCAGCCGAGGTCAGGGGGTGGCCGAAAAACTGTTTTTT

J: TRBJ2-3
size: NA
V: TRBV2
D: TRBD1
CDR3: CASSKTGGTDTQYF
DNA: TGTGCCAGCAGTAAGACAGGGGGCACAGATACGCAGTATTTT

J: TRBJ1-2
size: NA
V: TRBV18
D: TRBD1
CDR3: CASSQRQGAGYGYTF
DNA: TGTGCCAGCTCCCAGAGACAGGGGGCTGGCTATGGCTACACCTTC

J: TRBJ2-7
size: once
V: TRBV6-5
D: TRBD1
CDR3: CASSYRDRGVYEQYF
DNA: TGTGCCAGCAGTTACCGGGACAGGGGGGTGTACGAGCAGTACTTC

J: TRBJ1-3
size: NA
V: TRBV5-6
D: NA
CDR3: CASSLGAILSGNTIYF
DNA: TGTGCCAGCAGCTTGGGTGCTATTCTGTCTGGAAACACCATATATTTT

J: TRBJ1-2
size: NA
V: TRBV10-3
D: NA
CDR3: CAISDNERTANYGYTF
DNA: TGTGCCATCAGTGATAACGAGAGGACAGCTAACTATGGCTACACCTTC

J: TRBJ2-5
size: NA
V: TRBV7-3
D: NA
CDR3: CASSPGNDETQYF
DNA: TGTGCCAGCAGCCCCGGGAATGACGAGACCCAGTACTTC

J: TRBJ2-7
size: NA
V: TRBV6-1
D: NA
CDR3: CASSGDSSEQYF
DNA: TGTGCCAGCAGTGGGGACTCCAGCGAGCAGTACTTC

J: TRBJ2-1
size: once
V: TRBV5-1
D: NA
CDR3: CASSLEGAYYNEQFF
DNA: TGCGCCAGCAGCTTGGAGGGAGCGTACTACAATGAGCAGTTCTTC

J: TRBJ2-3
size: NA
V: TRBV7-9
D: NA
CDR3: CASSPDRLVDTQYF
DNA: TGTGCCAGCAGCCCAGACCGACTAGTAGATACGCAGTATTTT

J: TRBJ2-2
size: NA
V: TRBV2
D: TRBD2
CDR3: CASSLGGTSGTGELFF
DNA: TGTGCCAGCAGCCTGGGAGGGACTAGCGGCACCGGGGAGCTGTTTTTT

J: TRBJ1-4
size: NA
V: TRBV19
D: NA
CDR3: CASSLPGGAYEKLFF
DNA: TGTGCCAGTAGTCTCCCTGGGGGGGCCTATGAAAAACTGTTTTTT

J: TRBJ2-2
size: once
V: TRBV29-1
D: NA
CDR3: CSVDRGMNTGELFF
DNA: TGCAGCGTTGACAGGGGAATGAACACCGGGGAGCTGTTTTTT

J: TRBJ2-1
size: NA
V: TRBV4-1
D: TRBD2
CDR3: CASSQEWLAGGNNEQFF
DNA: TGCGCCAGCAGCCAAGAATGGCTAGCGGGAGGAAACAATGAGCAGTTCTTC

J: TRBJ2-5
size: NA
V: TRBV5-1
D: TRBD2
CDR3: CASSSGTSGGAVETQYF
DNA: TGCGCCAGCAGCTCCGGGACTAGCGGGGGGGCGGTGGAGACCCAGTACTTC

J: TRBJ1-4
size: NA
V: TRBV9
D: NA
CDR3: CASSVEGGTKEKLFF
DNA: TGTGCCAGCAGCGTAGAAGGCGGGACGAAAGAAAAACTGTTTTTT

J: TRBJ2-7
size: once
V: TRBV7-8
D: NA
CDR3: CASSSNPRQGGFYEQYF
DNA: TGTGCCAGCAGCTCCAACCCGCGACAGGGAGGTTTCTACGAGCAGTACTTC

J: TRBJ2-7
size: NA
V: TRBV4-3
D: NA
CDR3: CASSQIPGMMNGQYF
DNA: TGCGCCAGCAGCCAGATTCCAGGGATGATGAACGGACAGTACTTC